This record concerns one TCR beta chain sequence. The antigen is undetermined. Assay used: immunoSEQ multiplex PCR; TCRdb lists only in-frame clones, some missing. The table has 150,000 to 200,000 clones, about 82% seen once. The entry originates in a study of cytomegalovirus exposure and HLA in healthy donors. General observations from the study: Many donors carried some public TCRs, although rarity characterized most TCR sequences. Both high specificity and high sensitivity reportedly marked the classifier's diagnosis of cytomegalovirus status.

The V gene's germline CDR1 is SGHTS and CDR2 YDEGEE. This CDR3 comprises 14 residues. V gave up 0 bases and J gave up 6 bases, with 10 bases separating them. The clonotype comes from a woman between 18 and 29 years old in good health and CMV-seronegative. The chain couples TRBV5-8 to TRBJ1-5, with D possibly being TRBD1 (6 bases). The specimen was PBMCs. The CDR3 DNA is TGTGCCAGCAGCTTGGGCAGGGGTGGTCAGCCCCAGCATTTT. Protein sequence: CASSLGRGGQPQHF.